The clone carrying this T cell receptor (beta chain) came up many times. No antigen is known for it. These data belong to a study of identical twins. V dropped 3 bases and J dropped 5 bases, with 16 bases sitting between them. In germline, CDR1 is SGHAT, CDR2 FQNNGV. The CDR3 runs 16 residues. TCRdb used MiXCR to reprocess the 5' RACE reads, holding one entry per CDR3 protein. The data contain 540,000 or so distinct CDR3 sequences, about 20% of them singletons. Study results and limitations: Out-of-frame sharing of TCR alpha in monozygotic twins was underestimated by models. Memory repertoires showed no such pattern, whereas abundant cord blood beta clonotypes carried fewer insertions.

These records were also assigned to another study, of yellow fever vaccine responses in identical twins.

The sequence was obtained from a woman aged 18-30 years in good health. Specimen: CD4+ T cells sorted from blood. J is TRBJ2-2 and V is TRBV11-2, with D tentatively TRBD2 (5 bases). The CDR3 here is CASSFLLGRGTGELFF. In DNA form, the CDR3 reads TGTGCCAGCAGCTTTTTATTGGGGAGAGGTACCGGGGAGCTGTTTTTT.